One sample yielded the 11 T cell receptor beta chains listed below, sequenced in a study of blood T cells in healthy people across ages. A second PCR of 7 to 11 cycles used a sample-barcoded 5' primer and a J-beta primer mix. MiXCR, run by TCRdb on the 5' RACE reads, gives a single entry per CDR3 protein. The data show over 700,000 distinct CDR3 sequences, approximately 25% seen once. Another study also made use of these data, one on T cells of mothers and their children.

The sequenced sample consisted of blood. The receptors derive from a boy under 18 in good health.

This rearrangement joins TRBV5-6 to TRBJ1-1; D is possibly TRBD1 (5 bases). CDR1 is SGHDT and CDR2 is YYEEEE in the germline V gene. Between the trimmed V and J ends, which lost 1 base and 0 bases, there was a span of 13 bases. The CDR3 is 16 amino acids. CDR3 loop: CASSLRTRGVNTEAFF. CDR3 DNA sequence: TGTGCCAGCAGCTTGAGGACGAGGGGCGTGAACACTGAAGCTTTCTTT.

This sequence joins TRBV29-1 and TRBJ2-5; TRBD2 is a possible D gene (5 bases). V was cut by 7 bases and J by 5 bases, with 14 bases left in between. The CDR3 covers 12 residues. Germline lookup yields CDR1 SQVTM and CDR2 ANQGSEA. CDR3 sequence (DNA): TGCAGCGCTTACGGGGTAGGCGAGACCCAGTACTTC. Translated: CSAYGVGETQYF.

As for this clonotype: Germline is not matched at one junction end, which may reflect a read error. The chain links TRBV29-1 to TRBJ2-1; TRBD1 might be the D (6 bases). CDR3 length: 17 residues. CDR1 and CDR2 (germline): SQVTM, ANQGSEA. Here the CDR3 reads CSVEGIRPGEYYNEQLF. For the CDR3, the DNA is TGCAGCGTTGAGGGGATTCGGCCAGGGGAGTATTACAATGAGCAGCTCTTC.

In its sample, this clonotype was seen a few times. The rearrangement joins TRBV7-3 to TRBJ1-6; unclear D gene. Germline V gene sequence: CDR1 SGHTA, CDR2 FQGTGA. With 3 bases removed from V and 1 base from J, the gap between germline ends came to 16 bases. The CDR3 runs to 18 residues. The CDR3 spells CASSFSRHSSSYNSPLHF. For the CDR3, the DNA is TGTGCCAGCAGCTTCTCAAGGCATAGTAGTTCCTATAATTCACCCCTCCACTTT.

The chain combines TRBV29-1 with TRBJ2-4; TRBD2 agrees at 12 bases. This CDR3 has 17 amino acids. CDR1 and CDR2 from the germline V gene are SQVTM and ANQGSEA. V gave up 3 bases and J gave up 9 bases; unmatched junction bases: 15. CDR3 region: CSVETSGSTGRVGIQYF. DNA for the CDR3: TGCAGCGTTGAGACTAGCGGGAGTACGGGTAGGGTTGGCATTCAGTACTTC.

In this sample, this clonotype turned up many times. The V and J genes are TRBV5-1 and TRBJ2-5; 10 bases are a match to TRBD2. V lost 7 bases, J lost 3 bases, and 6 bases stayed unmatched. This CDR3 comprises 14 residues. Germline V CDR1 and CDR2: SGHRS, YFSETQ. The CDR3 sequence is CASSRTSGKETQYF. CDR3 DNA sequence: TGCGCCAGCTCAAGGACTAGCGGTAAAGAGACCCAGTACTTC.

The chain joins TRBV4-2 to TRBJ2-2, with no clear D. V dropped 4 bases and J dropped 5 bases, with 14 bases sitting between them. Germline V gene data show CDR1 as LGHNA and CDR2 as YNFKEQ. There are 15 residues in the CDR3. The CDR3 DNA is TGTGCCAGCAGCCTGAACGTGGGTCCTACCGGGGAGCTGTTTTTT. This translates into CASSLNVGPTGELFF.

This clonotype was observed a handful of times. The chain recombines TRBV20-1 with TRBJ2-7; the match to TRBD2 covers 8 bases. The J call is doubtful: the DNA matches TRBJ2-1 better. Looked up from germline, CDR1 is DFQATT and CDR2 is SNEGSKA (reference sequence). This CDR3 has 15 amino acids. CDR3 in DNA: TGCAGTGCTAGACCGACTAGCGAGTCGTTAAATGAGCAGTTCTTC. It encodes CSARPTSESLNEQFF.

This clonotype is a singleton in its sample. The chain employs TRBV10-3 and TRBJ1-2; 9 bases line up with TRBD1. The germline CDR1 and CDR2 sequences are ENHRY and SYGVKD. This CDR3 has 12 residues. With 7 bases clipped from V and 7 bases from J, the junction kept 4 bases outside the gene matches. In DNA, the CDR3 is TGTGCCATCAAACAGGGGGCGAGTGGCTACACCTTC. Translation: CAIKQGASGYTF.

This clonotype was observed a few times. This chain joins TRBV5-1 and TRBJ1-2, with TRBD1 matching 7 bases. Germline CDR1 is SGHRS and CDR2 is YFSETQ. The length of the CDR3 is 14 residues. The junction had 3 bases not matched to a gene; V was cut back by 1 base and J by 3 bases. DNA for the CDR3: TGCGCCAGCAGCTTGTTGGGGACAGACTATGGCTACACCTTC. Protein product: CASSLLGTDYGYTF.

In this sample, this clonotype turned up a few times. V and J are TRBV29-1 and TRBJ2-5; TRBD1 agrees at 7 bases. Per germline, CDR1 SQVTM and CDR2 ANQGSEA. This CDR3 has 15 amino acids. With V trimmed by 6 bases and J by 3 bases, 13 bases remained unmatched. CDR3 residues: CSVVNTGDSKETQYF. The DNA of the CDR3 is TGCAGCGTGGTAAACACAGGGGACAGTAAAGAGACCCAGTACTTC.